This T cell receptor (beta chain) was profiled in a study of human T cells and chemical hapten exposure. Turning to the study itself: Each week of the approximately 25-week study, patients had diphenylcyclopropenone applied to the scalp. Overall study findings and caveats: With alopecia, donors may have immune responses unlike healthy people's.

There are many counts of this clonotype. Its antigen remains unidentified. From the RACE reads, TCRdb called clonotypes with MiXCR, one entry per CDR3 protein. Of around 57,000 distinct CDR3 sequences listed, 11% are singletons. Time point defined: pre-sensitization, week 0. Treatment in this sample: therapeutic diphenylcyclopropenone sensitization with weekly scalp DPC. The CDR3 contains 13 residues. Trimming shortened V by 4 bases and J by 5 bases, and 9 bases separated the two germline ends. Sequencing used whole blood, obtained in connection with sensitization to the hapten diphenylcyclopropenone (DPC). The clonotype originates from a middle-aged woman with alopecia areata. Some clones in this sample may be carry-over from other donors' samples. This chain links TRBV12-3 or TRBV12-4 with TRBJ2-1; D call uncertain. Written as DNA, the CDR3 is TGTGCCAGCAGTTCTGGCCAGAACAATGAGCAGTTCTTC. Translating gives CASSSGQNNEQFF.